The 7 T cell receptor beta chains listed next were all sequenced from one sample in a study of CD8+CD57+ T cells in acquired aplastic anemia (dated by TCRdb to about 2018). Sequencing was carried out with an Illumina HiSeq 2000. Profiling of TCR beta VDJ combinations and CDR3 sequences used genomic DNA as the template. Through fastp at Q25 and MiXCR, TCRdb rebuilt clones from the public reads, retaining in-frame beta chains. Under each unique CDR3 protein, matching rows form one entry showing the most common genes and DNA. Here the sample has about 180,000 distinct CDR3 sequences; less than 50% occur a single time. The leading ten clones occupy 10% to 15% of the sample. Expansion of CD8+CD57+ cells had been shown by flow cytometry in the patients chosen for sequencing. The material sequenced was sorted CD4+, CD8+, or CD8+CD57+ T cells (not recorded which) from PBMCs. These receptors were collected from a human donor with aplastic anemia.

This clonotype was detected ten times or more. This sequence joins TRBV6-5 and TRBJ2-7; 8 bases line up with TRBD2. The CDR3 covers 15 residues. Germline V gene sequence: CDR1 MNHEY, CDR2 SVGAGI. Unmatched junction bases numbered 5, after V lost 2 bases and J lost 2 bases. The CDR3 coding sequence is TGTGCCAGCAGTTACAGTCGGGGGGGCACCTACGAGCAGTACTTC. As protein: CASSYSRGGTYEQYF.

The table lists this clonotype with a few counts. This sequence joins TRBV10-2 and TRBJ2-7; 8 bases map to TRBD1. This CDR3 is built from 13 residues. Germline V lookup: CDR1 WSHSY, CDR2 SAAADI. J gave up 6 bases and V 6 bases, and 7 bases lay outside the gene matches. This chain's CDR3 is CASSEDRVFEQYF. The CDR3 DNA follows: TGCGCCAGCAGCGAGGACAGGGTGTTCGAGCAGTACTTC.

This clonotype was observed a single time. V is TRBV20-1 and J is TRBJ2-1; D might be TRBD1 or TRBD2, each matching 6 bases. The V gene lost 0 bases and the J gene lost 8 bases, with 17 bases spanning the gap. The length of the CDR3 is 15 residues. Germline CDR1 DFQATT, CDR2 SNEGSKA (reference sequence). CDR3 DNA sequence: TGCAGTGCTAGAGATACCGTCCGGGGGCCGTATGAGCAGTTCTTC. It specifies CSARDTVRGPYEQFF.

There are many counts of this clonotype. The CDR3 sequence: CASSNGGRRAEQYF. As DNA, the CDR3 is TGTGCCAGCAGCAATGGGGGCCGGCGGGCCGAGCAGTACTTC. This chain connects TRBV5-6 to TRBJ2-7; TRBD1 is a possible D gene (6 bases). The CDR3 covers 14 residues. V was pared by 4 bases and J by 6 bases, with 17 bases between. CDR1 is SGHDT and CDR2 is YYEEEE in the germline V gene.

This clonotype came up many times. The rearrangement uses TRBV7-3 and TRBJ2-7; TRBD1 or TRBD2 may be the D gene (7 bases each). This CDR3 spans 14 amino acids. Trimming took off 5 bases at V and 1 base at J, with 12 bases between the two ends. Germline loops: CDR1 SGHTA, CDR2 FQGTGA. The CDR3 spells CASSPAGQSYEQYF. The CDR3 nucleotides read TGTGCCAGCAGCCCAGCGGGACAGTCCTACGAGCAGTACTTC.

This clonotype was observed many times. This may be a read error: a much more frequent sequence differs by one nucleotide. V gene TRBV10-3 combines with J gene TRBJ2-7, with 7 bases matching TRBD1. This CDR3 is 14 amino acids long. With V trimmed by 7 bases and J by 0 bases, 6 bases remained unmatched. Germline lookup yields CDR1 ENHRY and CDR2 SYGVKD. CDR3 coding DNA: TGTGCCATCACCGAGACAGGGACCTCCTACGAGCAGTACTTC. It codes for CAITETGTSYEQYF.

This chain joins TRBV20-1 and TRBJ2-7, with D possibly TRBD2 on 6 matching bases. The CDR3 length is 14 residues. V lost 1 base and J 2 bases, leaving 12 bases between the germline ends. In germline, CDR1 is DFQATT, CDR2 SNEGSKA (reference sequence). Here the CDR3 reads CSARGEVSAYEQYF. The CDR3 DNA reads as TGCAGTGCTAGAGGGGAGGTCAGCGCCTACGAGCAGTACTTC.